This paragraph covers one TCR beta chain sequence. Its specific antigen is unknown. Within one base of it there is no much larger clone, and no base qualities were kept. CDR1 SQVTM and CDR2 ANQGSEA are derived from the germline V gene. Spanning cysteine to phenylalanine, the CDR3 consists of 11 amino acids. The kept DNA is CDR3 alone, 33 bases in frame from the first base. Trimming at the junction amounts to 7 bases on V and 6 bases on J, and the germline ends lie 12 bases apart. The sample originates from a study of post-analysis software for immune sequencing data (dated by TCRdb to 2014 to 2015). A note on the overall study: Recorded disease courses included relapsing-remitting, secondary progressive and progressive-relapsing multiple sclerosis, with some patients lacking subtype annotation. The multiple sclerosis patient repertoires were compared with ten to eleven previously published healthy control repertoires from donors aged 6 to 25 years. A subset of samples was prepared in parallel using single-end sample barcoding, then pooled and co-amplified after Illumina adapter ligation.

What the authors observed across the whole study: The control group was slightly older than the multiple sclerosis patient group. Several TRBV segments, including TRBV5-6, TRBV5-1 and TRBV20-1, were significantly more frequent in patients than controls. Normalized Chao1 diversity was significantly lower in multiple sclerosis patients than controls, suggesting substantial peripheral T-cell clonal expansion. When samples were clustered directly using the F measure, samples prepared in the same batch co-clustered strongly, which prompted a batch-effect correction.

To demonstrate the VDJtools post-analysis software, TCR beta repertoires were profiled from the peripheral blood of about 13 young patients with multiple sclerosis. Multiple sclerosis patients were children and adolescents aged 6 to 15 years. Receptors were amplified or captured by PCR. The sequencer listed for this sample is Illumina HiSeq 2500. Unique molecular identifiers were incorporated into TCR beta cDNA libraries to reduce PCR and sequencing biases. Every 1 to 10 million input T cells yielded 500,000 or so cDNA molecules, meaning each molecule approximated one T cell. The patient libraries were prepared and sequenced using the same protocol as the earlier healthy control dataset. Within a given batch, samples were prepared together, multiplexed and sequenced on the same HiSeq lane. Per the authors' processing: Raw barcoded reads were processed with MIGEC, discarding single-read molecular identifier groups before consensus assembly and CDR3 extraction. VDJtools was used for post-analysis of the clonotype tables, with diversity normalized by down-sampling every dataset to the smallest sample size. Repertoire overlap clustering matched CDR3 amino acid but not nucleotide sequences to correct batch-related cross-sample contamination. In TCRdb, the public reads were trimmed at Q25 with fastp and aligned with MiXCR, with productive beta chains retained. For every CDR3 protein sequence, its rows merge into one entry that carries the most common genes and DNA. The V and J calls come from TCRdb's annotation, not from the publication. The sample table holds around 770,000 distinct CDR3 sequences, of which about 43% were seen once. The ten most abundant clones make up 4.9% of the sample.

The rearrangement joined TRBV29-1 to TRBJ2-5; the D gene remains uncertain. The receptor's source is a girl aged 5 to 17 with multiple sclerosis. The sample taken for sequencing was blood. The nucleotide sequence is TGCAGCGGGTTGGACGGGCAGACCCAGTACTTC. Translated, this gives CSGLDGQTQYF.